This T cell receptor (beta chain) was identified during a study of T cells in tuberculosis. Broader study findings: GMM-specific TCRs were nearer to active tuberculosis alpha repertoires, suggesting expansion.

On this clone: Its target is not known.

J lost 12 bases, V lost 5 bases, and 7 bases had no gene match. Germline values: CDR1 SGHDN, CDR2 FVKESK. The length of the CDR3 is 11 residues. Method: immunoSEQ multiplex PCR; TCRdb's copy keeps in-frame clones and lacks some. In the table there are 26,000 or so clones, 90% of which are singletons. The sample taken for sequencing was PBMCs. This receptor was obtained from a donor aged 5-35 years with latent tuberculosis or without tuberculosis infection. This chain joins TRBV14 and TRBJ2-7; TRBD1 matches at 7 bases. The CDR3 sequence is CASSNRGELYF. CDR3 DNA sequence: TGTGCCAGCAGCAACAGGGGCGAGTTGTACTTC.